Each of the 26 T cell receptor beta chains below was sequenced from the same sample in a study of OX40 agonist ivuxolimab in advanced cancers. The protocol was immunoSEQ multiplex PCR, while the TCRdb copy is restricted to in-frame clones and leaves out a portion. This sample carries under 85,000 clones, roughly 90% of them seen once, and the ten largest clones take around 0.7%. The sequences come from CD4+ or CD8+ T cells sorted from blood, collected in a trial of the OX40 agonist ivuxolimab. Every receptor here comes from an adult with an advanced solid tumor such as melanoma, head and neck, liver or kidney cancer.

The CDR3 region has the DNA TGTGCCAGCAGCCAACTTAGGGGCTCTGGGGCCAACGTCCTGACTTTC. The encoded protein is CASSQLRGSGANVLTF. The chain is built from TRBV14 and TRBJ2-6; the D gene is possibly TRBD1 (5 bases). CDR1 SGHDN and CDR2 FVKESK come from the germline V gene. The CDR3 is made up of 16 amino acids. With 2 bases removed from V and 0 bases from J, the gap between germline ends came to 8 bases.

The rearrangement uses TRBV19 and TRBJ2-5; possibly TRBD1 for D (6 bases). The CDR3 covers 16 residues. Trimming shortened V by 3 bases and J by 4 bases, and 18 bases separated the two germline ends. The germline V gene encodes CDR1 LNHDA and CDR2 SQIVND (reference sequence). The CDR3 here is CASSMVGQGFRETQYF. As DNA, the CDR3 is TGTGCCAGTAGTATGGTGGGGCAGGGGTTTCGAGAGACCCAGTACTTC.

The chain joins TRBV28 to TRBJ1-3, with 7 bases fitting TRBD1. CDR1 is MDHEN and CDR2 is SYDVKM in the germline V gene. Trimming cost V 6 bases and J 7 bases; bases outside gene matches: 21. The CDR3 has 18 residues. CDR3 protein: CASSPKKANTGAYNTIYF. In nucleotides, the CDR3 is TGTGCCAGCAGCCCAAAAAAAGCGAACACAGGGGCTTACAACACCATATATTTT.

This chain links TRBV10-3 with TRBJ2-5, with D perhaps matching TRBD1 or TRBD2 (5 bases each). The CDR3 spans 14 residues. CDR1 is ENHRY, CDR2 SYGVKD, per germline. V shed 4 bases and J shed 9 bases, with 18 bases lying between them. In DNA, the CDR3 is TGTGCCATCAGTGGGGTAGGGGCAACGGAGGCCCAGTACTTC. Translated: CAISGVGATEAQYF.

The table lists this clone with a few counts. The J gene is TRBJ2-1, the V gene TRBV7-2, with D perhaps assigned TRBD1 or TRBD2 (5 bases each). The V end was cut by 4 bases, the J end by 4 bases, with 11 bases between. The germline V gene encodes CDR1 SGHTA and CDR2 FQGNSA. This CDR3 has 14 amino acids. The DNA of the CDR3 is TGTGCCAGCAGCTCCCAAGGGACGTACAATGAGCAGTTCTTC. It codes for CASSSQGTYNEQFF. Looking up the rest from reference TRBV7-2 and TRBJ2-1 gives the full variable domain: GAGVSQSPSNKVTEKGKDVELRCDPISGHTALYWYRQSLGQGLEFLIYFQGNSAPDKSGLPSDRFSAERTGGSVSTLTIQRTQQEDSAVYLCASSSQGTYNEQFFGPGTRLTVL.

This chain links TRBV2 with TRBJ2-2; tentative D call: TRBD1 (5 bases). The CDR3 runs 15 residues. The V gene's germline CDR1 is SNHLY and CDR2 FYNNEI. Trimming left V 8 bases short and J 0 bases short, with 13 bases between. CDR3 bases: TGTGCCAGCCAGGTGAGGACAACGAACACCGGGGAGCTGTTTTTT. This codes for CASQVRTTNTGELFF.

This clone has a handful of counts. The rearrangement uses TRBV21-1 and TRBJ2-1; the D call TRBD2 from the table was never checked on the DNA. TRBV21-1 is classified as a pseudogene. The CDR3 contains 17 residues. The CDR3 bases are TGTGCCAGCAGCATCTTTCCGGGTCTTTCCCCCTACAATGAGCAGTTCTTC. Protein: CASSIFPGLSPYNEQFF.

The CDR3 bases are TGTGCCAGCAGCTTGGCCCCCGGGAGGGCCTACGAGCAGTACTTC. This encodes CASSLAPGRAYEQYF. The chain links TRBV5-4 to TRBJ2-7; 8 positions match TRBD2. V gave up 0 bases and J gave up 2 bases; unmatched junction bases: 4. Germline V gene sequence: CDR1 SGHNT, CDR2 YYREEE (reference sequence). This CDR3 is 15 amino acids long.

J is TRBJ2-7 and V is TRBV6-6; 7 bases align to TRBD1. This CDR3 comprises 15 residues. From germline, CDR1 is MNHNY and CDR2 SVGAGI (reference sequence). Trimming at V came to 2 bases and at J to 4 bases, leaving 8 bases not matched to a gene. The CDR3 here is CASSYPQGVRYEQYF. The CDR3 bases are TGTGCCAGCAGTTACCCGCAGGGGGTGAGGTACGAGCAGTACTTC.

The chain joins TRBV28 to TRBJ2-1, with 9 bases matching TRBD2. The CDR3 totals 15 residues. V trimming: 2 bases; J trimming: 6 bases; junction bases outside the gene matches: 5. Germline V gene lookup returns CDR1 MDHEN and CDR2 SYDVKM. This chain's CDR3 is CASSLISGSGNEQFF. DNA of the CDR3: TGTGCCAGCAGTTTAATTAGCGGGAGTGGCAATGAGCAGTTCTTC.

V and J are TRBV7-3 and TRBJ2-7; D tentatively reads TRBD1 or TRBD2 (6 bases each). Germline V gives CDR1 SGHTA, CDR2 FQGTGA. CDR3 length: 15 residues. V lost 2 bases, J lost 2 bases, and 13 bases lay in between. In nucleotides, the CDR3 is TGTGCCAGCAGCTTAGAGGGGGGAAGGACCTACGAGCAGTACTTC. Translated, it gives CASSLEGGRTYEQYF.

The V and J genes are TRBV11-2 and TRBJ1-1; TRBD1 is a possible D gene (5 bases). The CDR3 runs to 15 residues. Trimming stripped 3 bases from V and 4 bases from J, with 15 bases between. The germline V gene encodes CDR1 SGHAT and CDR2 FQNNGV. The CDR3 here is CASSFTSGKLTEAFF. The CDR3 DNA reads TGTGCCAGCAGCTTTACATCAGGGAAACTCACTGAAGCTTTCTTT.

This chain joins TRBV7-3 and TRBJ2-7; D is possibly TRBD2 (6 bases). This CDR3 is 15 amino acids long. Trimming pared 6 bases from V and 2 bases from J, leaving 17 bases between. Germline V gives CDR1 SGHTA, CDR2 FQGTGA. As DNA, the CDR3 is TGTGCCAGCAGAAGCGGGCAGGCGAAGACCTACGAGCAGTACTTC. Translating it yields CASRSGQAKTYEQYF.

The gene calls are TRBV6-5 and TRBJ1-1, with D hard to call. Germline V gene sequence: CDR1 MNHEY, CDR2 SVGAGI. Between the trimmed V and J ends, which lost 6 bases and 5 bases, there was a span of 19 bases. The CDR3 has 15 amino acids. The CDR3 reads CASSLWGVRGTEAFF. The CDR3 coding sequence is TGTGCCAGCAGCCTGTGGGGAGTCCGGGGTACTGAAGCTTTCTTT.

As concerns this clone: Other DNA sequences in this specimen translate into the identical CDR3. The V call is TRBV6-1, the J call TRBJ1-2, with a possible D match to TRBD1 (6 bases). The CDR3 totals 13 residues. V was shortened by 3 bases and J by 4 bases, with 9 bases between the two germline ends. Germline V lookup: CDR1 MNHNS, CDR2 SASEGT. The CDR3 spells CASSERGSYGYTF. The CDR3 nucleotides read TGTGCCAGCAGTGAGAGGGGGTCCTATGGCTACACCTTC.

The genes are TRBV30 and TRBJ2-6; D possibly matches TRBD1 or TRBD2 (5 bases each). The CDR3 runs to 16 residues. V lost 2 bases and J lost 2, with 13 bases in between. From germline, CDR1 is GTSNPN and CDR2 SVGIG (reference sequence). CDR3 sequence reads: CAWSQPRGTGANVLTF. CDR3 nucleotide sequence: TGTGCCTGGAGTCAACCGAGGGGAACTGGGGCCAACGTCCTGACTTTC.

This chain joins TRBV27 and TRBJ1-6; TRBD1 aligns across 8 bases. J lost 4 bases, V lost 7 bases, and 6 bases had no gene match. The germline V gene encodes CDR1 MNHEY and CDR2 SMNVEV (reference sequence). The CDR3 is 15 residues long. The CDR3 loop reads CASKIGTGYNSPLHF. Here the CDR3 DNA reads TGTGCCAGCAAAATTGGGACAGGTTATAATTCACCCCTCCACTTT.

The chain uses TRBV27 and TRBJ2-7; TRBD2 aligns across 15 bases. The V segment lost 7 bases and the J segment 6 bases; nucleotides outside the gene matches: 10. This CDR3 is built from 16 residues. The germline CDR1 and CDR2 sequences are MNHEY and SMNVEV (reference sequence). The CDR3 loop is CASTGRGLAGGREQYF. CDR3 DNA: TGTGCCAGCACCGGAAGGGGACTAGCGGGAGGTCGCGAGCAGTACTTC.

The genes are TRBV5-1 and TRBJ1-6; D is unresolved. The CDR3 length is 13 residues. The germline CDR1 and CDR2 sequences are SGHRS and YFSETQ. V gave up 7 bases and J gave up 10 bases, with 15 bases separating them. The CDR3 sequence is CASRPGYQSPLHF. The CDR3 DNA sequence: TGCGCCAGCCGACCGGGGTATCAATCACCCCTCCACTTT.

The rearrangement uses TRBV6-4 and TRBJ2-7; TRBD2 matches 13 bases. This CDR3 spans 18 amino acids. The J segment lost 1 base and the V segment lost 6 bases, leaving 12 bases of the junction unmatched. Germline CDR1 is MRHNA and CDR2 is SNTAGT. For the CDR3, the DNA is TGTGCCAGCAGAGCCCAGGGACTAGCGGGAAACTCTTCCTACGAGCAGTACTTC. Translating gives CASRAQGLAGNSSYEQYF.

This clone was seen just once. This sequence joins TRBV5-6 and TRBJ1-4; tentative D call: TRBD1 (5 bases). The CDR3 sequence is 13 residues long. Germline V gives CDR1 SGHDT, CDR2 YYEEEE. The V end was cut by 4 bases, the J end by 8 bases, with 12 bases between. DNA for the CDR3: TGTGCCAGCAGCCCCCAGGGCGGGGAAAAACTGTTTTTT. It is translated as CASSPQGGEKLFF.

The chain carries TRBV5-1 and TRBJ2-7, with TRBD1 identical over 7 bases. V lost 2 bases, J lost 3 bases, and 8 bases stayed unmatched. Germline lookup yields CDR1 SGHRS and CDR2 YFSETQ. This CDR3 is built from 15 residues. The CDR3 DNA follows: TGCGCCAGCAGCTTTGGTCCGGGACAGCACTACGAGCAGTACTTC. It specifies CASSFGPGQHYEQYF.

The J gene is TRBJ1-6, the V gene TRBV25-1; D not resolved. This CDR3 is 15 amino acids long. Germline V gene sequence: CDR1 MGHDK, CDR2 SYGVNS. V was clipped by 2 bases and J by 0 bases, with 5 bases between them. This CDR3 is CASSEQSSYNSPLHF. The CDR3 DNA reads TGTGCCAGCAGTGAACAGAGCTCCTATAATTCACCCCTCCACTTT.

The V gene is TRBV19, the J gene TRBJ2-1; no reliable D call. The germline V gene has CDR1 LNHDA and CDR2 SQIVND (reference sequence). There are 16 residues in the CDR3. Trimming shortened V by 2 bases and J by 1 base, and 12 bases separated the two germline ends. Here the CDR3 DNA reads TGTGCCAGTAGTATACCCGGAATGCGATCCTACAATGAGCAGTTCTTC. This encodes CASSIPGMRSYNEQFF.

The chain is built from TRBV7-2 and TRBJ1-1; the D gene is possibly TRBD1 (6 bases). There are 12 residues in the CDR3. The germline V and J ends were trimmed by 5 bases and 13 bases, with 17 bases remaining between them. Germline CDR1 is SGHTA and CDR2 is FQGNSA. CDR3 sequence: CASSGAGQGYFF. In DNA form, the CDR3 reads TGTGCCAGCAGCGGGGCCGGGCAGGGGTATTTCTTT.

V is TRBV7-2 and J is TRBJ1-1, with 7 bases identical to TRBD1. The CDR3 is made up of 15 amino acids. Germline V CDR1 and CDR2: SGHTA, FQGNSA. V was clipped by 5 bases and J by 4 bases; unmatched bases: 10. The CDR3: CASSLLGPGGTEAFF. The CDR3 nucleotides are TGTGCCAGCAGCCTATTAGGGCCAGGGGGCACTGAAGCTTTCTTT.